These 27 T cell receptor beta chains came from one sample sequenced in a study of PD-1 blockade in classical Hodgkin lymphoma (TCRdb year 2020). This specimen's time point label, interpreted: cycle 4 day 1 (C4D1), after 6 weeks of nivolumab. Every trial patient had relapsed after autologous stem cell transplantation, and cohorts A, B and C differed in prior brentuximab vedotin exposure. CD4+ T cells were purified from thawed PBMCs by magnetic negative selection with a Miltenyi CD4+ T cell isolation kit. Receptor amplification or capture employed the immunoSEQ multiplex PCR assay. Here the immuneACCESS table is served through TCRdb, limited to in-frame sequences with V and J called. Missing clones are a known gap in these copies; in checked studies unresolved V genes cover under half, and the rest lacks a known reason. This sample has approximately 5,300 clones in its table, and around three quarters of those were observed once. Around 3.6% of the sample rests with the top ten.

Sequenced material: CD4+ T cells from blood, taken before the fourth cycle of nivolumab. These receptors came from a human donor with classical Hodgkin lymphoma.

This clone has only one observation. The rearrangement links TRBV11-2 to TRBJ2-3; 11 bases match TRBD2. The CDR3 runs to 16 residues. With V trimmed by 5 bases and J by 7 bases, 11 bases remained unmatched. Germline V gives CDR1 SGHAT, CDR2 FQNNGV. The chain's CDR3 is CASSRSWASGGNTQYF. The CDR3 DNA reads as TGTGCCAGCAGCCGTTCATGGGCTAGCGGGGGGAATACGCAGTATTTT.

CDR3 in DNA: TGTGCCTGGAGTAGGACAGGGTTGGGTCAGCCCCAGCATTTT. This sequence encodes CAWSRTGLGQPQHF. The gene calls are TRBV30 and TRBJ1-5; TRBD1 matches 8 bases. Germline assignment: CDR1 GTSNPN and CDR2 SVGIG (reference sequence). CDR3 length: 14 residues. With 2 bases clipped from V and 6 bases from J, the junction kept 6 bases outside the gene matches.

This clone has a handful of counts. The junction shows a germline mismatch at one end, possibly a read error. The chain carries TRBV28 and TRBJ2-3; the match to TRBD2 covers 8 bases. This CDR3 region has 12 residues. In germline, CDR1 is MDHEN, CDR2 SYDVKM. In DNA, the CDR3 is TGTGCCAGCAGTTTATCCGGGACTAGTCACGTTTTT. This gives the protein CASSLSGTSHVF.

J is TRBJ1-5 and V is TRBV5-6; no reliable D call. Trimming shortened V by 4 bases and J by 2 bases, and 13 bases separated the two germline ends. CDR3 size: 15 residues. The germline V gene has CDR1 SGHDT and CDR2 YYEEEE. The DNA for the CDR3 is TGTGCCAGCAGCCGGGTTGGGAGGGGCAATCAGCCCCAGCATTTT. Protein sequence: CASSRVGRGNQPQHF.

This sequence joins TRBV4-3 and TRBJ2-5; 7 bases are a match to TRBD1. V dropped 1 base and J dropped 3; count of bases not matched to a gene: 5. Germline V gives CDR1 LGHNA, CDR2 YSLEER. CDR3 length: 15 amino acids. The CDR3 region is CASSQAHRGEETQYF. CDR3 in DNA: TGCGCCAGCAGCCAAGCCCACAGGGGCGAAGAGACCCAGTACTTC.

The CDR3 protein is CASRQEENTEAFF. In DNA form, the CDR3 reads TGTGCCAGCCGCCAAGAGGAGAACACTGAAGCTTTCTTT. The chain has TRBV6-4 and TRBJ1-1; D remains ambiguous. The germline gives CDR1 MRHNA, CDR2 SNTAGT. Trimming removed 8 bases from V and 1 base from J, with 11 bases in between. This CDR3 has 13 amino acids.

This chain connects TRBV7-2 to TRBJ2-7; D is possibly TRBD1 or TRBD2 (5 bases each). CDR3 length: 15 amino acids. Germline assignment: CDR1 SGHTA and CDR2 FQGNSA. V was clipped by 1 base and J by 1 base, with 11 bases between them. The DNA for the CDR3 is TGTGCCAGCAGCTTAGTCCCGGGGCGATCCTACGAGCAGTACTTC. This encodes CASSLVPGRSYEQYF.

The chain joins TRBV7-8 to TRBJ2-5, with a possible D match to TRBD1 (6 bases). Germline values: CDR1 SGHVS, CDR2 FQNEAQ. The CDR3 consists of 15 residues. V was trimmed by 2 bases and J by 1 base, leaving 11 bases between them. CDR3 sequence (DNA): TGTGCCAGCAGCTTATTTAGGACAGTCCAAGAGACCCAGTACTTC. This sequence encodes CASSLFRTVQETQYF.

The rearrangement uses TRBV28 and TRBJ2-5; TRBD2 aligns across 8 bases. The end of the DNA aligns better with TRBJ2-7, so the J call may be wrong. Germline values: CDR1 MDHEN, CDR2 SYDVKM. This CDR3 has 14 residues. The CDR3 nucleotides are TGTGCCAGCAGGGCGGGGGGCCCGGGCGTCGAGCAGTACTTC. It codes for CASRAGGPGVEQYF.

This clone was detected only a few times. The chain is built from TRBV28 and TRBJ2-7; D unclear. Germline-derived CDR1 and CDR2 are MDHEN and SYDVKM. V was cut by 7 bases and J by 2 bases, with 12 bases left in between. CDR3 length: 13 residues. CDR3 in amino acids: CASNTAYPYEQYF. In nucleotides, the CDR3 is TGTGCCAGCAATACAGCCTACCCCTACGAGCAGTACTTC.

The count of this clone is one. The chain couples TRBV9 to TRBJ1-2; possibly TRBD1 for D (5 bases). With 2 bases removed from V and 1 base from J, the gap between germline ends came to 9 bases. The length of the CDR3 is 14 residues. Looked up from germline, CDR1 is SGDLS and CDR2 is YYNGEE. This CDR3 reads CASSVAGNNYGYTF. As DNA, the CDR3 is TGTGCCAGCAGCGTGGCAGGGAATAACTATGGCTACACCTTC.

The sample holds one count of this clone. The V call is TRBV27, the J call TRBJ2-7; D could derive from TRBD1 or TRBD2 (6 bases each). The CDR3 covers 14 residues. Germline CDR1 is MNHEY and CDR2 is SMNVEV (reference sequence). The V end was cut by 8 bases, the J end by 3 bases, with 17 bases between. The CDR3 sequence is CASRRGASFYEQYF. As DNA, the CDR3 is TGTGCCAGCCGGAGGGGGGCTTCCTTCTACGAGCAGTACTTC.

CDR3 coding DNA: TGTGCCAGCAGCAACCCGGGGGGGACTAGCGGGGGCACGATAAGGGTTGAGCAGTTCTTC. Its protein product is CASSNPGGTSGGTIRVEQFF. The rearrangement uses TRBV21-1 and TRBJ2-1; whether TRBD2, the table's D call, matches the DNA was not checked. TRBV21-1 is tagged as a pseudogene. There are 20 residues in the CDR3.

This clone was seen a few times. V is TRBV18 and J is TRBJ2-7, with D perhaps matching TRBD1 (7 bases). Germline V gene sequence: CDR1 KGHSH, CDR2 LQKENI. The CDR3 contains 13 residues. Between the trimmed V and J ends, which lost 6 bases and 2 bases, there was a span of 11 bases. The CDR3 region has the DNA TGTGCCAGCTCGCGCGGGACAGCCTACGAGCAGTACTTC. Amino acids: CASSRGTAYEQYF.

Details on this clone: At one end, the junction sequence differs from germline, possibly due to a read error. The chain employs TRBV7-2 and TRBJ1-2; possible D gene TRBD1, 5 bases. The CDR3 is made up of 14 amino acids. Looked up from germline, CDR1 is SGHTA and CDR2 is FQGNSA. CDR3 amino acids: CAGSSGGWGVGYTF. CDR3 DNA: TGTGCCGGCAGCTCAGGCGGGTGGGGGGTTGGCTACACCTTC.

In DNA, the CDR3 is TGCGCCAGCACTCAAACCGGGACAGGGGCCCAGTCACCCCTCCACTTT. Translation gives CASTQTGTGAQSPLHF. The chain employs TRBV10-1 and TRBJ1-6; 10 nucleotides line up with TRBD1. Germline loops: CDR1 WNHNN, CDR2 SYGVQD (reference sequence). The CDR3 contains 16 residues. Trimming removed 7 bases from V and 10 bases from J; junction bases left unmatched: 13.

This sequence joins TRBV7-7 and TRBJ2-2, with 14 bases aligning to TRBD2. The trim removed 4 bases at V and 5 bases at J, leaving 12 bases unmatched. CDR3 length: 19 residues. Germline loops: CDR1 SSHAT, CDR2 FNYEAQ (reference sequence). The CDR3 region has the DNA TGTGCCAGCAGCTCCTTCCCGACTAGCGGGGGGGGGAGGACCGGGGAGCTGTTTTTT. Residues: CASSSFPTSGGGRTGELFF.

The rearrangement links TRBV7-2 to TRBJ2-3; TRBD1 or TRBD2 may be the D gene (5 bases each). Trimming removed 3 bases at V and 4 bases at J, with 11 bases between. The CDR3 extends over 14 amino acids. Germline V gene lookup returns CDR1 SGHTA and CDR2 FQGNSA. The CDR3, as DNA: TGTGCCAGCAGCTTTCAGGGAGTTTCAGATACGCAGTATTTT. Translating it yields CASSFQGVSDTQYF.

This clone was seen just once. V is TRBV4-1 and J is TRBJ2-1; possibly TRBD2 for D (5 bases). The V gene's germline CDR1 is MGHRA and CDR2 YSYEKL. The V and J ends lost 4 bases and 2 bases respectively, with 15 bases between them. CDR3 length: 16 residues. The CDR3 is CASSLIGRLPYNEQFF. CDR3 in DNA: TGCGCCAGCAGCCTGATAGGGAGACTACCCTACAATGAGCAGTTCTTC.

This clone was recorded once. The J gene is TRBJ2-7, the V gene TRBV27; a possible D gene is TRBD1 (5 bases). CDR1 and CDR2 (germline): MNHEY, SMNVEV (reference sequence). CDR3 size: 15 residues. Trimming left V 2 bases short and J 6 bases short, with 17 bases between. This CDR3 reads CASSLLRALGREQYF. DNA for the CDR3: TGTGCCAGCAGTTTACTCCGGGCACTGGGGCGCGAGCAGTACTTC.

The J gene is TRBJ2-7, the V gene TRBV4-2; D unresolved. The CDR3 sequence is 15 residues long. Trimming shortened V by 0 bases and J by 2 bases, and 11 bases separated the two germline ends. Germline assignment: CDR1 LGHNA and CDR2 YNFKEQ. CDR3 sequence (DNA): TGTGCCAGCAGCCAAGAAGGGCACAGCCCCTACGAGCAGTACTTC. It encodes CASSQEGHSPYEQYF.

In this sample, this clone turned up once. The rearrangement uses TRBV7-6 and TRBJ1-2, with D perhaps matching TRBD1 (6 bases). Between the trimmed V and J ends, which lost 5 bases and 3 bases, there was a span of 19 bases. The CDR3 length is 16 residues. CDR1 is SGHVS, CDR2 FNYEAQ, per germline. CDR3 in amino acids: CASSQTWGGLDYGYTF. In DNA, the CDR3 is TGTGCCAGCAGCCAGACTTGGGGGGGCCTCGACTATGGCTACACCTTC. The entire variable domain, with the rest obtained from reference TRBV7-6 and TRBJ1-2, is as follows: GAGVSQSPRYKVTKRGQDVALRCDPISGHVSLYWYRQALGQGPEFLTYFNYEAQQDKSGLPNDRFSAERPEGSISTLTIQRTEQRDSAMYRCASSQTWGGLDYGYTFGSGTRLTVV.

J is TRBJ1-1 and V is TRBV18, with D unclear. CDR3 size: 15 residues. Germline V gene sequence: CDR1 KGHSH, CDR2 LQKENI. V was shortened by 5 bases and J by 0 bases, with 13 bases between the two germline ends. As DNA, the CDR3 is TGTGCCAGCTCAACCAAACGTTTCATGAACACTGAAGCTTTCTTT. It specifies CASSTKRFMNTEAFF.

This clone was seen once. In DNA, the CDR3 is TGTGCCAGCAGCACTGCCGGGACAGGGTTTGGTCAGCCCCAGCATTTT. Its translation is CASSTAGTGFGQPQHF. The genes are TRBV5-8 and TRBJ1-5, with 9 bases aligning to TRBD1. The V gene end was trimmed by 4 bases and the J gene end by 6 bases; junction bases not matched to a gene: 11. The CDR3 is 16 residues long. The germline V gene encodes CDR1 SGHTS and CDR2 YDEGEE.

The chain is built from TRBV6-5 and TRBJ1-2; a weak D match, TRBD1 (5 bases). This CDR3 region has 15 residues. Germline V CDR1 and CDR2: MNHEY, SVGAGI. V dropped 4 bases and J dropped 7 bases, with 19 bases sitting between them. The CDR3 is CASSSLQGTPGGYTF. DNA of the CDR3: TGTGCCAGCAGTTCCCTCCAGGGCACCCCGGGTGGCTACACCTTC.

The chain has TRBV6-6 and TRBJ2-2; D is ambiguous. Germline V gene sequence: CDR1 MNHNY, CDR2 SVGAGI (reference sequence). The CDR3 length is 13 residues. With 7 bases removed from V and 4 bases from J, the gap between germline ends came to 10 bases. The CDR3: CASKPQPTGELFF. The CDR3 DNA reads as TGTGCCAGCAAGCCCCAACCCACCGGGGAGCTGTTTTTT.

V and J are TRBV2 and TRBJ1-1; 9 bases fit TRBD1. Germline-derived CDR1 and CDR2 are SNHLY and FYNNEI. Trimming cost V 5 bases and J 5 bases; bases outside gene matches: 9. The CDR3 extends over 15 amino acids. For the CDR3, the DNA is TGTGCCAGCAGTTTCGACAGGGGGATGAGTACTGAAGCTTTCTTT. Its protein product is CASSFDRGMSTEAFF.